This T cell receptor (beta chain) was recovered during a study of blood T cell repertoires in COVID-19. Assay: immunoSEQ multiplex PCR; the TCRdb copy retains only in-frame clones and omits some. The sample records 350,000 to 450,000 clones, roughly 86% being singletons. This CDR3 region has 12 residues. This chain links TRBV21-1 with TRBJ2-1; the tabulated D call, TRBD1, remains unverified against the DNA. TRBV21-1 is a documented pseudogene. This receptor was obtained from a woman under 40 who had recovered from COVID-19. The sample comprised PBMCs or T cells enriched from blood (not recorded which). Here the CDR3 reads CANVTGGIEQFF. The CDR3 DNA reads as TGTGCCAACGTAACAGGGGGCATTGAGCAGTTCTTC.